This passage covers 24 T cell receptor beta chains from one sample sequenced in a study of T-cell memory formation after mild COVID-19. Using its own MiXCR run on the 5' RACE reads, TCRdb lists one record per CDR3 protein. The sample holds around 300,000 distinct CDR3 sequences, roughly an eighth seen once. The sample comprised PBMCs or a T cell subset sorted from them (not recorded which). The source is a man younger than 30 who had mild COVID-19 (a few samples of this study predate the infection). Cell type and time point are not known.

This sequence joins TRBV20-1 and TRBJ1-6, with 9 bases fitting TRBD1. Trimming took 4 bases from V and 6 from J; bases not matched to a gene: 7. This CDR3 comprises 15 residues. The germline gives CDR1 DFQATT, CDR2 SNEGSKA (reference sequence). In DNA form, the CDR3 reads TGCAGTGCTATAGAAACGGGACAGGGTAATTCACCCCTCCACTTT. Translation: CSAIETGQGNSPLHF.

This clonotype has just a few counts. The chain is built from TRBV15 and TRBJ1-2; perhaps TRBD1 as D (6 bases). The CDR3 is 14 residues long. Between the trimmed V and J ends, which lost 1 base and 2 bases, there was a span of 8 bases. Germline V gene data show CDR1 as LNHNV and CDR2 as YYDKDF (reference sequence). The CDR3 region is CATSRATGNYGYTF. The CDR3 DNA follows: TGTGCCACCAGCAGAGCCACAGGGAACTATGGCTACACCTTC.

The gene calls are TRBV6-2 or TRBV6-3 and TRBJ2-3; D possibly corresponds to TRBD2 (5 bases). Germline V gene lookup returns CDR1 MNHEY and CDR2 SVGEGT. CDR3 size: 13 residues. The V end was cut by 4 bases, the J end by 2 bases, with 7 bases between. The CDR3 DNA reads TGTGCCAGCAGTTTCGGGGTCACAGATACGCAGTATTTT. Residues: CASSFGVTDTQYF.

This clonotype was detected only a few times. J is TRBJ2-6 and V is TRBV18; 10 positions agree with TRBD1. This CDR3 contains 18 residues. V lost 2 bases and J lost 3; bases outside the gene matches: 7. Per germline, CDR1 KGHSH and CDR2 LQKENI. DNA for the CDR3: TGTGCCAGCTCACCATCTCGACAGGGGGCTTATGGGGCCAACGTCCTGACTTTC. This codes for CASSPSRQGAYGANVLTF.

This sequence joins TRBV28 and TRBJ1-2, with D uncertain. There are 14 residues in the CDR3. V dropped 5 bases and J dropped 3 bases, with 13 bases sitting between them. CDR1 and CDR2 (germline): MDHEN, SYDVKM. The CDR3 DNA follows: TGTGCCAGCAGTCGCCTCCTAGGGCACTATGGCTACACCTTC. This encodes CASSRLLGHYGYTF.

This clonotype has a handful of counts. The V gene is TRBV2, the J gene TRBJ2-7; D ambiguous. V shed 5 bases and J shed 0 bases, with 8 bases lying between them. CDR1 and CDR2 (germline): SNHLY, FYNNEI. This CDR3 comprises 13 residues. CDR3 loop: CASSMMSSYEQYF. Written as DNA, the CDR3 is TGTGCCAGCAGTATGATGAGCTCCTACGAGCAGTACTTC.

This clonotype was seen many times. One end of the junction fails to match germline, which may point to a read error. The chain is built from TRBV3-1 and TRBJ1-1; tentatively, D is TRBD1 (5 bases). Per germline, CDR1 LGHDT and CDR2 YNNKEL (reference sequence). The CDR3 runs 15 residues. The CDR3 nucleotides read TGTGCCAGCAGCCAAAACGAATTGGGGCCCGGTTCCAAAAGGTTT. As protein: CASSQNELGPGSKRF.

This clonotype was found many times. The CDR3 region has the DNA TGTGCCAGCAGCTTGGAAGGATTACTCGTTCGGAGGCGCGCTAACTATGGCTACACCTTC. Its translation: CASSLEGLLVRRRANYGYTF. V usage is TRBV7-8 and J usage is TRBJ1-2; D gene uncertain. V dropped 3 bases and J dropped 0 bases, with 26 bases sitting between them. Germline CDR1 and CDR2: SGHVS and FQNEAQ. The CDR3 is 20 amino acids.

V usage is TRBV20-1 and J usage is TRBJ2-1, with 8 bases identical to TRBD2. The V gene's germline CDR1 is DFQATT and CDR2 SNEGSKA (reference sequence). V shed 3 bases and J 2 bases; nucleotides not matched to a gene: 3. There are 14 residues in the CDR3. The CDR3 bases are TGCAGTGCTAGTGAGCGGGGGCCCTACAATGAGCAGTTCTTC. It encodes CSASERGPYNEQFF.

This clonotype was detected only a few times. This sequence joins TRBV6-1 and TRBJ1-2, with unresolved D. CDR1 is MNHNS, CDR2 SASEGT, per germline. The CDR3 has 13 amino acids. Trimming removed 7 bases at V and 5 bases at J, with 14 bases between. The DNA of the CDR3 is TGTGCCAGCACCTACGAGAGGGCTTATGGCTACACCTTC. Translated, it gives CASTYERAYGYTF.

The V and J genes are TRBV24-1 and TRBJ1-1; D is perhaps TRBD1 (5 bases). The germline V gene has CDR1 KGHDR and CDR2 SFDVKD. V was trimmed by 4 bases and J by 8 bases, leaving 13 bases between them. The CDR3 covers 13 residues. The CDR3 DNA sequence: TGTGCCACCAGTGACTCTGGGACGGGAGAAGCTTTCTTT. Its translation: CATSDSGTGEAFF.

In DNA form, the CDR3 reads TGTGCCAGCAGTTACTCGAGCTCCTGGAATGAGCAGTTCTTC. Encoded protein: CASSYSSSWNEQFF. V is TRBV6-2 or TRBV6-3 and J is TRBJ2-1; D not certain. Germline CDR1 reads MNHEY; CDR2 reads SVGEGT. Trimming removed 0 bases at V and 7 bases at J, with 10 bases between. This CDR3 comprises 14 residues.

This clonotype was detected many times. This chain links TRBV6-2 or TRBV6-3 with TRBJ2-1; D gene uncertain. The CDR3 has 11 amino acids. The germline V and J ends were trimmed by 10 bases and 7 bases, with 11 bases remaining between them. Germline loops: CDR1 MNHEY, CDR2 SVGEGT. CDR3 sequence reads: CATAGRNEQFF. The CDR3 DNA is TGTGCCACCGCAGGACGGAATGAGCAGTTCTTC.

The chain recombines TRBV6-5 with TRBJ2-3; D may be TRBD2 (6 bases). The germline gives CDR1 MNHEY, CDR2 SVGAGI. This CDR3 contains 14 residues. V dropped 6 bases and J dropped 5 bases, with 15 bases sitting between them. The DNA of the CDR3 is TGTGCCAGCAGGTCCGGGACTGAGAGAGATACGCAGTATTTT. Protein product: CASRSGTERDTQYF.

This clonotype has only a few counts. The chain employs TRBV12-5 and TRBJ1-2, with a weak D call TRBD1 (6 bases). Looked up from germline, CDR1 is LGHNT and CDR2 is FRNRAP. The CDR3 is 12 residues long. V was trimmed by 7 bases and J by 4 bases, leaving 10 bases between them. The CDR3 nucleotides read TGTGCTAGTGAAGGGACAACCTATGGCTACACCTTC. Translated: CASEGTTYGYTF.

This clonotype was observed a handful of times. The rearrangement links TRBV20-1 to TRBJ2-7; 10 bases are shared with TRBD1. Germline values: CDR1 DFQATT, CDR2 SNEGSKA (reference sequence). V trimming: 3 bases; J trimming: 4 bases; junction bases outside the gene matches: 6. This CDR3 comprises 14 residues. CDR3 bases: TGCAGTGCTAGTCCCCGACAGGGGGCTTACGAGCAGTACTTC. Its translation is CSASPRQGAYEQYF.

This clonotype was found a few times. The CDR3 reads CASRARANTEAFF. In nucleotides, the CDR3 is TGTGCCAGCAGAGCCAGGGCGAACACTGAAGCTTTCTTT. The J gene is TRBJ1-1, the V gene TRBV6-6, with a tentative D call TRBD1 (5 bases). This CDR3 region has 13 residues. Germline CDR1 and CDR2: MNHNY and SVGAGI (reference sequence). V lost 6 bases and J lost 1, with 9 bases in between.

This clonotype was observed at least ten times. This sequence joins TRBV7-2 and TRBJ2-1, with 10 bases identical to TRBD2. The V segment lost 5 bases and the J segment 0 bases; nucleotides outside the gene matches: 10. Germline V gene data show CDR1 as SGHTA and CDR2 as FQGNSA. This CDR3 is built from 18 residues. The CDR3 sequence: CASSLAVAGGDSYNEQFF. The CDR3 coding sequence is TGTGCCAGCAGCCTCGCCGTAGCGGGGGGAGACTCCTACAATGAGCAGTTCTTC.

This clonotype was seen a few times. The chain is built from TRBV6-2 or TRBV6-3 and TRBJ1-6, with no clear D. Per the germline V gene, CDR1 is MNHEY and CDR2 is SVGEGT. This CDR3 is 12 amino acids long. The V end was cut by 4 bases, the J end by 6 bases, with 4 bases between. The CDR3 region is CASSWINSPLHF. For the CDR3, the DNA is TGTGCCAGCAGTTGGATTAATTCACCCCTCCACTTT.

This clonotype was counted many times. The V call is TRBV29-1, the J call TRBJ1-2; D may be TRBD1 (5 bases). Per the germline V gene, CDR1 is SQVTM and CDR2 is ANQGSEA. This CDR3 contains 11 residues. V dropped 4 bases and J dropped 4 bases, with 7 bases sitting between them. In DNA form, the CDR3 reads TGCAGCGTTGTGGACACCTATGGCTACACCTTC. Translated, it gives CSVVDTYGYTF.

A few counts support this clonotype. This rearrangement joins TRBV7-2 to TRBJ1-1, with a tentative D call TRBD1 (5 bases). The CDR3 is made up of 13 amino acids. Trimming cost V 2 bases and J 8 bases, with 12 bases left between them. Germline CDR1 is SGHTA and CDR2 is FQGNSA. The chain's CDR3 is CASSLMGLSEAFF. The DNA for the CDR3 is TGTGCCAGCAGCTTAATGGGACTCAGCGAAGCTTTCTTT. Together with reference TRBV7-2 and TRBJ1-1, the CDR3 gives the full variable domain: GAGVSQSPSNKVTEKGKDVELRCDPISGHTALYWYRQSLGQGLEFLIYFQGNSAPDKSGLPSDRFSAERTGGSVSTLTIQRTQQEDSAVYLCASSLMGLSEAFFGQGTRLTVV.

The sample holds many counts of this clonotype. CDR3 sequence: CASSLYAGGYEQYV. The CDR3 nucleotides read TGTGCCAGCAGCTTGTACGCAGGAGGCTACGAGCAGTACGTC. The gene calls are TRBV5-5 and TRBJ2-7, with D possibly being TRBD2 (5 bases). The length of the CDR3 is 14 residues. CDR1 and CDR2 (germline): SGHKS, YYEKEE (reference sequence). V gave up 1 base and J gave up 3 bases, with 11 bases separating them.

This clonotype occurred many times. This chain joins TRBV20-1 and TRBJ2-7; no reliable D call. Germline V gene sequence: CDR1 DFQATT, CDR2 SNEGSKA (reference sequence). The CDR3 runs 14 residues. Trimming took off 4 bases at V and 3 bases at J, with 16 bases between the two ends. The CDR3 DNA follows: TGCAGTGCTATAAAGCCCTCCATATACTACGAGCAGTACGTC. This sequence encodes CSAIKPSIYYEQYV.

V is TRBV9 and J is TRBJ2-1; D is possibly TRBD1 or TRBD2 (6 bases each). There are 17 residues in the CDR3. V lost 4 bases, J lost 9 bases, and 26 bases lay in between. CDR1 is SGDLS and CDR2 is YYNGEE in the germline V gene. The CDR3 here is CASSQRRGAGALGEQFF. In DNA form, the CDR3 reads TGTGCCAGCAGCCAGAGGAGGGGGGCAGGGGCCTTAGGTGAGCAGTTCTTC. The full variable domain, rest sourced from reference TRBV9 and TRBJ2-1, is DSGVTQTPKHLITATGQRVTLRCSPRSGDLSVYWYQQSLDQGLQFLIQYYNGEERAKGNILERFSAQQFPDLHSELNLSSLELGDSALYFCASSQRRGAGALGEQFFGPGTRLTVL.